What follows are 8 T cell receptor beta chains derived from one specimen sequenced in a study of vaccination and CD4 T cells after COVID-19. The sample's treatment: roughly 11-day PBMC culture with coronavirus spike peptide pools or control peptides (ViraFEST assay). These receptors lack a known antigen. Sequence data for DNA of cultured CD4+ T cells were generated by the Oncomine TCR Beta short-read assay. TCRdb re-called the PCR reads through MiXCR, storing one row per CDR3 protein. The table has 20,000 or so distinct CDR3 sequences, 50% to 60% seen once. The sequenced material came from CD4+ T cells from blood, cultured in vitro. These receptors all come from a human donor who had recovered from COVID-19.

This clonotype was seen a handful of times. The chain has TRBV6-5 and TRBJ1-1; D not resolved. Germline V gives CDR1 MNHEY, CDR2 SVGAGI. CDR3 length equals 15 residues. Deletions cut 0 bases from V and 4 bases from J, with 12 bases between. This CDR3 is CASSYSAVLSTEAFF. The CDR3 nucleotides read TGTGCCAGCAGTTACTCGGCGGTTCTAAGCACTGAAGCTTTCTTT.

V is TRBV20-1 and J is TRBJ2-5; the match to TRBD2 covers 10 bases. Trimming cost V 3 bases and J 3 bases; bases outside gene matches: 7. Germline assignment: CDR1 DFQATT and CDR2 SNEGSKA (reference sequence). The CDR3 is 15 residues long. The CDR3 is CSASPSGRREETQYF. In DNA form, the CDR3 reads TGCAGTGCTAGTCCTAGCGGGAGAAGAGAAGAGACCCAGTACTTC.

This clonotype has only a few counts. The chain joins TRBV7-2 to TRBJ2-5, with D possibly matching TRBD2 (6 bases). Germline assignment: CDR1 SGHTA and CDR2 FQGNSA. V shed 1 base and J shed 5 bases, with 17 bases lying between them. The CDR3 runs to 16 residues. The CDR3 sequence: CASSLGVGTSWETQYF. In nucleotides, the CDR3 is TGTGCCAGCAGCTTAGGGGTTGGTACTAGCTGGGAGACCCAGTACTTC.

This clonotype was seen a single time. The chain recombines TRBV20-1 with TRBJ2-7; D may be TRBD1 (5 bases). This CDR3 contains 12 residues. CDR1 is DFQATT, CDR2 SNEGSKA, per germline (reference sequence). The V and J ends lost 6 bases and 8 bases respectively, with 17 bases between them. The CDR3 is CSAKDILEKQYF. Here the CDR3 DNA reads TGCAGTGCAAAGGACATCCTCGAGAAGCAGTACTTC.

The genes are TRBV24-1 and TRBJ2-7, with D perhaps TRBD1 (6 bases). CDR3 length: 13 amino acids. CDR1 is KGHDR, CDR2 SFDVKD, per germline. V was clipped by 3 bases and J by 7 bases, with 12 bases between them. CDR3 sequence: CATSDILRGEQYF. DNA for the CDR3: TGTGCCACCAGTGATATCCTAAGGGGGGAGCAGTACTTC.

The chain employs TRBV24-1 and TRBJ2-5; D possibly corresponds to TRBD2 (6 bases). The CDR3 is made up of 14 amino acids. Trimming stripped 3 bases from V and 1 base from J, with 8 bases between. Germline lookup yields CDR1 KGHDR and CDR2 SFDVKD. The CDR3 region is CATSDTSFQETQYF. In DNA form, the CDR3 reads TGTGCCACCAGTGATACTAGCTTCCAAGAGACCCAGTACTTC.

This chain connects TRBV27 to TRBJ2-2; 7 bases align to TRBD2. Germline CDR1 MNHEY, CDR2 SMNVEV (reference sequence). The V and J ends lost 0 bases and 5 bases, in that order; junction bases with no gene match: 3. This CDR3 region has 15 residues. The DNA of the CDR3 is TGTGCCAGCAGTTTATCCGACGGGAGGACCGGGGAGCTGTTTTTT. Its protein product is CASSLSDGRTGELFF.

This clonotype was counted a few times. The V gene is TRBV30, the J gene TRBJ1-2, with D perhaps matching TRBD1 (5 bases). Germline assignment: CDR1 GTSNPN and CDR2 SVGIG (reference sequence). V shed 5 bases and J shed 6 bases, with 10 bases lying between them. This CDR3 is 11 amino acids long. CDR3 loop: CAWAVGHGYTF. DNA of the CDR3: TGTGCCTGGGCCGTGGGACATGGCTACACCTTC.